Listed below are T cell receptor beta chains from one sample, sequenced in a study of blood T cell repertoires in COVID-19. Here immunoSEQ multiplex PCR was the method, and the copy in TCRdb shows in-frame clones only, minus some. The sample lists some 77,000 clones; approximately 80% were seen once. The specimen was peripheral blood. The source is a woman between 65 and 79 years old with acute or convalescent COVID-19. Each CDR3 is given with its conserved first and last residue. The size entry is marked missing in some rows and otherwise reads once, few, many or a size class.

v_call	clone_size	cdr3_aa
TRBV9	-	CASSQTRGEGGDGYTF
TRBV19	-	CASSPSRTGGYEQYF
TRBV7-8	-	CASSSGLAGAPYEQYF
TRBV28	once	CASSTRQFSSYTF
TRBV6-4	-	CVTRERWTGPYEQYF
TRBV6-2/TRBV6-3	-	CASSYSGEGAYEQYF
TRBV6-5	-	CASGGSSSETQYF
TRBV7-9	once	CASSLAKGFTEAFF
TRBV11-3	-	CASSLDREIYSGNTIYF
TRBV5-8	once	CASRLDFLGDEQYF
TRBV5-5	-	CASSLMVGTEAFF
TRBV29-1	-	CSVARDTYTEAFF
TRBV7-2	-	CASSLWAIPWAGRTEAFF
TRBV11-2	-	CASSSRDYSYNEQFF
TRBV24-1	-	CATSKSGTGLADTQYF
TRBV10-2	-	CASSDMSGRVNEQYF
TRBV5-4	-	CASSLDPGGQTEAFF
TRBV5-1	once	CASSGEQALNTEAFF
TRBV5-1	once	CASSLVAGGVDTQYF
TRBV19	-	CASSPARRGYGDSPLHF
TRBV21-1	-	CASTLPWWGVKNIQYF
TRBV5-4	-	CASSMGQGVTNYGYTF
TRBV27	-	CASSFRQGGQPQHF
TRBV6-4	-	CASSLQGGEKAFF
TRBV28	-	CASSLRPGRRTETQYF
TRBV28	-	CASSGGLAGHTQYF
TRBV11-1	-	CASSLSRGQETQYF
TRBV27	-	CASSRSRISYNEQFF
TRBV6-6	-	CASSYAGGSRSPAFF
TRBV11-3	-	CASSHGLGYEQYF
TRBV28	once	CASITGAETSTDTQYF
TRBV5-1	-	CASRASGGNTIYF
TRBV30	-	CAWSSYDRPYGYTF
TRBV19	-	CASSIAGSPGNTEAFF
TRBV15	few	CATSRDGDYGYTF
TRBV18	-	CASSPGQGYQPQHF
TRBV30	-	CAWRGQGDTGELFF
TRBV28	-	CASSPGTGGEKLFF
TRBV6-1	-	CASNELGTGELFF
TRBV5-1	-	CASSFEVSEKLFF
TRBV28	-	CASQDGGKGDSNQPQHF
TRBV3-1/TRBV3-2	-	CASSQDESSGSYEQYF
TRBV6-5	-	CASRRRSGGYEQYF
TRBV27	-	CASSYLGGGQYQETQYF
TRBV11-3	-	CASSLAFGSGSGTQYF
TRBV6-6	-	CASSYSNRGGTQFF
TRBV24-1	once	CATSDSGTGAYEQYF
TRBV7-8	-	CASSLVKLSTGELFF
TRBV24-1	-	CATSEPGTGGTDTQYF
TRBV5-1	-	CASSAGSARGAKNIQYF
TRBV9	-	CASSPQTGYNEQFF
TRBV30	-	CAWSDRRGTQETQYF
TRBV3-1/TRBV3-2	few	CASSQYREVNTEAFF
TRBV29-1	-	CSVEPGIGF
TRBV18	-	CASSDRAAEQFF
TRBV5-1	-	CASSSGSGANVLTF
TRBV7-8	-	CASSTGLNTEAFF
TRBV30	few	CAWSRPGGGWQPQHF
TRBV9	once	CASSGQHSYEQYF
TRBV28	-	CASSWGLLEQYF